A single sample is the source of the 20 T cell receptor beta chains below, sequenced in a study of blood T cell repertoires in COVID-19. Profiling relied on immunoSEQ multiplex PCR, and the TCRdb table lists in-frame clones only, not all of them. The repertoire holds fewer than 250,000 clones, with more than 80% as singletons. Sequences were obtained from PBMCs or T cells enriched from blood (not recorded which). These receptors were obtained from a man aged 45 to 65 who had been exposed to COVID-19.

As regards this clone: In the same sample, other DNA sequences code for this CDR3. The chain recombines TRBV19 with TRBJ2-2; D might be TRBD1 (5 bases). There are 14 residues in the CDR3. Germline V gene lookup returns CDR1 LNHDA and CDR2 SQIVND (reference sequence). Trimming took off 6 bases at V and 1 base at J, with 9 bases between the two ends. The CDR3 spells CASSKTGNTGELFF. In DNA, the CDR3 is TGTGCCAGTAGCAAAACAGGGAACACCGGGGAGCTGTTTTTT. Looking up the rest from reference TRBV19 and TRBJ2-2 gives the full variable domain: DGGITQSPKYLFRKEGQNVTLSCEQNLNHDAMYWYRQDPGQGLRLIYYSQIVNDFQKGDIAEGYSVSREKKESFPLTVTSAQKNPTAFYLCASSKTGNTGELFFGEGSRLTVL.

V is TRBV7-2 and J is TRBJ2-2; 11 nucleotides match TRBD1. Germline V CDR1 and CDR2: SGHTA, FQGNSA. This CDR3 contains 15 residues. The V and J ends lost 5 bases and 4 bases, in that order; junction bases with no gene match: 3. CDR3 residues: CASSRDRGGTGELFF. CDR3 DNA sequence: TGTGCCAGCAGCCGGGACAGGGGGGGCACCGGGGAGCTGTTTTTT.

This sequence joins TRBV27 and TRBJ2-1; D not resolved. Germline V CDR1 and CDR2: MNHEY, SMNVEV (reference sequence). The CDR3 spans 12 residues. Trimming took off 6 bases at V and 7 bases at J, with 10 bases between the two ends. In DNA form, the CDR3 reads TGTGCCAGCAGGACAAATTTAAATGAGCAGTTCTTC. Amino acids: CASRTNLNEQFF.

This clone was detected a few times. The V gene is TRBV11-3, the J gene TRBJ2-1; 7 bases match TRBD2. The trim removed 5 bases at V and 4 bases at J, leaving 20 bases unmatched. Germline CDR1 SGHNT, CDR2 YENEEA. The CDR3 is 19 amino acids. The CDR3 DNA is TGTGCCAGCAGCACGGGAGGAACGGTAGCAGGTGTTTTTTACAATGAGCAGTTCTTC. Amino acid sequence: CASSTGGTVAGVFYNEQFF.

The chain links TRBV7-9 to TRBJ2-1; 7 bases fit TRBD1. In germline, CDR1 is SEHNR, CDR2 FQNEAQ (reference sequence). The V segment lost 5 bases and the J segment 7 bases; nucleotides outside the gene matches: 11. The CDR3 sequence is 15 residues long. CDR3 amino acids: CASSLLDREGNEQFF. CDR3 coding DNA: TGTGCCAGCAGCCTCCTTGACAGGGAAGGTAATGAGCAGTTCTTC.

The chain recombines TRBV28 with TRBJ2-7, with no clear D. The CDR3 has 15 amino acids. Germline lookup yields CDR1 MDHEN and CDR2 SYDVKM. V was cut by 6 bases and J by 12 bases, with 27 bases left in between. The CDR3: CASSAYGPAYPERYV. CDR3 nucleotides: TGTGCCAGCAGCGCCTACGGTCCCGCGTATCCCGAACGGTACGTC.

This chain connects TRBV5-1 to TRBJ2-3; D perhaps matches TRBD2 (5 bases). The CDR3 contains 16 residues. Trimming pared 1 base from V and 1 base from J, leaving 13 bases between. The germline gives CDR1 SGHRS, CDR2 YFSETQ. CDR3 DNA sequence: TGCGCCAGCAGCTTGCAAACGGGGTACCGCACAGATACGCAGTATTTT. It yields the protein CASSLQTGYRTDTQYF. Full variable domain (remainder filled in from reference TRBV5-1 and TRBJ2-3): KAGVTQTPRYLIKTRGQQVTLSCSPISGHRSVSWYQQTPGQGLQFLFEYFSETQRNKGNFPGRFSGRQFSNSRSEMNVSTLELGDSALYLCASSLQTGYRTDTQYFGPGTRLTVL.

This chain joins TRBV2 and TRBJ1-2, with 9 bases fitting TRBD1. The CDR3 length is 18 residues. Germline V gene lookup returns CDR1 SNHLY and CDR2 FYNNEI. With V trimmed by 3 bases and J by 3 bases, 14 bases remained unmatched. The CDR3 nucleotides read TGTGCCAGCAGTGATGAGGCCCCGGGACAGGGTCTTTACTATGGCTACACCTTC. Protein product: CASSDEAPGQGLYYGYTF. The full variable domain, completed using reference TRBV2 and TRBJ1-2, is EPEVTQTPSHQVTQMGQEVILRCVPISNHLYFYWYRQILGQKVEFLVSFYNNEISEKSEIFDDQFSVERPDGSNFTLKIRSTKLEDSAMYFCASSDEAPGQGLYYGYTFGSGTRLTVV.

This chain uses TRBV5-5 with TRBJ1-6; 8 bases match TRBD1. V dropped 2 bases and J dropped 8; count of bases not matched to a gene: 6. Germline CDR1 SGHKS, CDR2 YYEKEE (reference sequence). The CDR3 totals 15 residues. CDR3 nucleotide sequence: TGTGCCAGCAGCTTATCGGACAGGGCGGATTCACCCCTCCACTTT. Its translation: CASSLSDRADSPLHF.

This chain joins TRBV24-1 and TRBJ2-3, with D tentatively TRBD1 (6 bases). The germline V gene has CDR1 KGHDR and CDR2 SFDVKD. Trimming left V 7 bases short and J 0 bases short, with 13 bases between. The CDR3 loop spans 15 amino acids. The CDR3: CATSQTGFSTDTQYF. The CDR3 DNA sequence: TGTGCCACCAGCCAGACAGGATTTAGCACAGATACGCAGTATTTT.

The chain combines TRBV7-8 with TRBJ1-6; D unclear. The CDR3 sequence is 14 residues long. V lost 1 base and J lost 13, with 14 bases in between. The germline CDR1 and CDR2 sequences are SGHVS and FQNEAQ. The CDR3 protein is CASSLGLGRLPLHF. The CDR3 DNA is TGTGCCAGCAGCTTAGGACTCGGTAGGCTGCCCCTCCACTTT.

A single count supports this clone. The rearrangement uses TRBV5-6 and TRBJ1-5; D not certain. V dropped 0 bases and J dropped 4 bases, with 5 bases sitting between them. CDR3 size: 13 residues. In germline, CDR1 is SGHDT, CDR2 YYEEEE. Here the CDR3 DNA reads TGTGCCAGCAGCTTGGACCAGAATCAGCCCCAGCATTTT. It specifies CASSLDQNQPQHF.

The count of this clone is one. The chain carries TRBV7-3 and TRBJ1-6, with a tentative D call TRBD1 (5 bases). The CDR3 spans 15 residues. Trimming cost V 1 base and J 9 bases, with 13 bases left between them. The germline gives CDR1 SGHTA, CDR2 FQGTGA. The CDR3 loop reads CASSLNQGRGSPLHF. CDR3 nucleotide sequence: TGTGCCAGCAGCTTAAATCAGGGAAGGGGTTCACCCCTCCACTTT.

A few counts support this clone. J is TRBJ2-2 and V is TRBV9, with D unresolved. The germline V and J ends were trimmed by 5 bases and 4 bases, with 18 bases remaining between them. CDR1 is SGDLS and CDR2 is YYNGEE in the germline V gene. This CDR3 is built from 16 residues. The CDR3 region is CASSLIPNLGTGELFF. CDR3 nucleotides: TGTGCCAGCAGTTTGATCCCTAACCTAGGCACCGGGGAGCTGTTTTTT.

The V call is TRBV19, the J call TRBJ2-5, with 12 bases that match TRBD1. Germline V CDR1 and CDR2: LNHDA, SQIVND (reference sequence). The J segment lost 5 bases and the V segment lost 5 bases, leaving 9 bases of the junction unmatched. This CDR3 is built from 16 residues. CDR3 protein: CASSATGTGGWETQYF. In DNA, the CDR3 is TGTGCCAGTAGTGCTACCGGGACAGGGGGCTGGGAGACCCAGTACTTC.

V usage is TRBV30 and J usage is TRBJ1-2; a possible D gene is TRBD1 (5 bases). The germline V gene encodes CDR1 GTSNPN and CDR2 SVGIG (reference sequence). The CDR3 covers 13 residues. Trimming shortened V by 3 bases and J by 3 bases, and 11 bases separated the two germline ends. DNA for the CDR3: TGTGCCTGGAGGACAGATGACTACTATGGCTACACCTTC. Its translation is CAWRTDDYYGYTF.

The chain has TRBV5-1 and TRBJ1-1; no clear D. Germline V gene data show CDR1 as SGHRS and CDR2 as YFSETQ. The CDR3 spans 15 residues. Trimming took off 3 bases at V and 1 base at J, with 13 bases between the two ends. CDR3 bases: TGCGCCAGCAGCTCTCATTTTACAGCGAACACTGAAGCTTTCTTT. This translates into CASSSHFTANTEAFF.

The chain combines TRBV18 with TRBJ2-7; maybe TRBD1 (6 bases). Between the trimmed V and J ends, which lost 6 bases and 5 bases, there was a span of 14 bases. The CDR3 is made up of 13 amino acids. CDR1 and CDR2 (germline): KGHSH, LQKENI. CDR3 in amino acids: CASSPDRSHEQYV. DNA of the CDR3: TGTGCCAGCTCCCCCGACAGGTCCCACGAGCAGTACGTC.

This chain links TRBV6-5 with TRBJ2-1, with D possibly being TRBD1 (6 bases). The CDR3 is made up of 15 amino acids. Deletions cut 6 bases from V and 0 bases from J, with 12 bases between. Germline V lookup: CDR1 MNHEY, CDR2 SVGAGI. The CDR3: CASSPRGSSYNEQFF. In DNA, the CDR3 is TGTGCCAGCAGCCCGAGGGGGAGCTCCTACAATGAGCAGTTCTTC.

The gene calls are TRBV5-1 and TRBJ1-1, with TRBD1 matching over 8 bases. CDR3 length: 14 amino acids. V lost 5 bases and J lost 1; bases outside the gene matches: 4. The germline V gene has CDR1 SGHRS and CDR2 YFSETQ. CDR3 bases: TGCGCCAGCAGGTTAGGACAGGGGAACACTGAAGCTTTCTTT. Translation gives CASRLGQGNTEAFF. The full variable domain, completed using reference TRBV5-1 and TRBJ1-1, is KAGVTQTPRYLIKTRGQQVTLSCSPISGHRSVSWYQQTPGQGLQFLFEYFSETQRNKGNFPGRFSGRQFSNSRSEMNVSTLELGDSALYLCASRLGQGNTEAFFGQGTRLTVV.